This TCR beta chain was observed in a study of cytomegalovirus exposure and HLA in healthy donors. Points from the study as a whole: Several top significant clusters appeared, in a later analysis, to be linked to common viral pathogens.

PCR involved 60 Vbeta and 13 Jbeta primers. Using immunoSEQ multiplex PCR, the repertoire was profiled, and TCRdb retains in-frame clones only, with some absent. Here the sample spans over 150,000 clones, roughly 80% being singletons. On this clone itself: Its antigen is unidentified.

The CDR3 spans 14 residues. Trimming took off 2 bases at V and 0 bases at J, with 5 bases between the two ends. Germline values: CDR1 SGHDT, CDR2 YYEEEE. The rearrangement uses TRBV5-6 and TRBJ2-2; no firm D call. The specimen sequenced was PBMCs. The clonotype comes from a woman under 40 in good health and CMV-seronegative. The CDR3, as DNA: TGTGCCAGCAGCTTCCCCACGAACACCGGGGAGCTGTTTTTT. Its translation: CASSFPTNTGELFF. Looking up the rest from reference TRBV5-6 and TRBJ2-2 gives the full variable domain: DAGVTQSPTHLIKTRGQQVTLRCSPKSGHDTVSWYQQALGQGPQFIFQYYEEEERQRGNFPDRFSGHQFPNYSSELNVNALLLGDSALYLCASSFPTNTGELFFGEGSRLTVL.